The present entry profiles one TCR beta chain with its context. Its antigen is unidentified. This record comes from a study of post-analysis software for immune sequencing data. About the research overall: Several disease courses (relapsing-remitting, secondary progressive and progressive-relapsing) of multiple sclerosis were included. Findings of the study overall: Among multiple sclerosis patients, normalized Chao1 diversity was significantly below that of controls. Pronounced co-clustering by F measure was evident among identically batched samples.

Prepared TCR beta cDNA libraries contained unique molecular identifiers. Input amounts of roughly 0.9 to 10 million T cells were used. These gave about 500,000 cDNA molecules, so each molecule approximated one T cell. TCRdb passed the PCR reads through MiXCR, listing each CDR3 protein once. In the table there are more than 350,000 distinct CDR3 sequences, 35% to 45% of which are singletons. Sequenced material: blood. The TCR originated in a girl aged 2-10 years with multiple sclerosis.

CDR3 DNA sequence: TGCAGTGCTAGAGATAGGGCTAGCGGGAGCGTTCGGACGGAGCAGTACTTC. Translation: CSARDRASGSVRTEQYF. V is TRBV20-1 and J is TRBJ2-5; the match to TRBD2 covers 10 bases. The CDR3 is 17 residues long. The ends lost 0 bases at V and 11 bases at J; junction bases unmatched: 18. Germline values: CDR1 DFQATT, CDR2 SNEGSKA (reference sequence).